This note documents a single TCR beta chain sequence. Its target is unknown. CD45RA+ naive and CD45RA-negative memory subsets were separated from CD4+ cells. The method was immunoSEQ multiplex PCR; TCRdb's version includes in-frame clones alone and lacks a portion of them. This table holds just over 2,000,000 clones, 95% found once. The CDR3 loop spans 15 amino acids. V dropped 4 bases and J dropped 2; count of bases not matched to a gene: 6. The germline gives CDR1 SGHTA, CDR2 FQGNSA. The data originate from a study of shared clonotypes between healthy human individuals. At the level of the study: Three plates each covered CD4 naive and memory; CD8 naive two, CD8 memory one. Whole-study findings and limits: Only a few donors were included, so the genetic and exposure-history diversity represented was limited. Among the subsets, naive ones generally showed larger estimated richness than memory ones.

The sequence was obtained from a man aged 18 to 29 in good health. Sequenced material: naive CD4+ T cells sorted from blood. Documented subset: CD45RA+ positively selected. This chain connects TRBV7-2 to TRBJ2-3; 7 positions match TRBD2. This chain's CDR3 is CASSWIAGPTDTQYF. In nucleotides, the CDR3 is TGTGCCAGCAGCTGGATAGCGGGTCCCACAGATACGCAGTATTTT.